This passage covers 29 T cell receptor beta chains from one sample sequenced in a study of T cell responses to AZD1222 COVID-19 vaccine. Sequenced by immunoSEQ multiplex PCR; TCRdb stores in-frame clones only, minus some. The profile shows about 120,000 clones, over 80% of them singletons. The starting material was peripheral blood, obtained on day 0 of AZD1222 vaccination. The receptor source for this set is an adult in good health.

The rearrangement joins TRBV6-1 to TRBJ1-3; D call uncertain. The V and J ends lost 0 bases and 3 bases respectively, with 12 bases between them. Germline V gene data show CDR1 as MNHNS and CDR2 as SASEGT. The CDR3 sequence is 16 residues long. The CDR3 nucleotides are TGTGCCAGCAGTGAAGCGCTTAGAGGAGGTGGAAACACCATATATTTT. Protein sequence: CASSEALRGGGNTIYF.

This sequence joins TRBV11-3 and TRBJ2-1; 9 bases agree with TRBD1. This CDR3 has 15 amino acids. Losses at the gene ends were 1 base for V and 2 bases for J; bases not matched to a gene: 0. The V gene's germline CDR1 is SGHNT and CDR2 YENEEA. Here the CDR3 reads CASSLGQGAYNEQFF. The CDR3 bases are TGTGCCAGCAGCTTAGGACAGGGGGCCTACAATGAGCAGTTCTTC.

This chain joins TRBV6-5 and TRBJ2-2; TRBD1 matches 8 bases. The CDR3 sequence is 16 residues long. The V segment lost 2 bases and the J segment 0 bases; nucleotides outside the gene matches: 2. Per germline, CDR1 MNHEY and CDR2 SVGAGI. The CDR3 DNA sequence: TGTGCCAGCAGTTACACGGGACAGGCGAACACCGGGGAGCTGTTTTTT. This encodes CASSYTGQANTGELFF.

J is TRBJ2-7 and V is TRBV9; 10 bases align to TRBD1. V was pared by 0 bases and J by 3 bases, with 6 bases of the junction left unmatched. CDR3 size: 16 residues. From germline, CDR1 is SGDLS and CDR2 YYNGEE. The DNA for the CDR3 is TGTGCCAGCAGCGTAGATCCGACAGGGGGCTTCTACGAGCAGTACTTC. The encoded protein is CASSVDPTGGFYEQYF.

This clone showed up just a few times. The chain links TRBV6-6 to TRBJ2-7, with a tentative D call TRBD1 (6 bases). Deletions cut 5 bases from V and 4 bases from J, with 21 bases between. The CDR3 has 16 residues. CDR1 and CDR2 from the germline V gene are MNHNY and SVGAGI (reference sequence). DNA for the CDR3: TGTGCCAGCAGTCAAGGGGGTCTGAGGAGAGGATACGAGCAGTACTTC. Translating it yields CASSQGGLRRGYEQYF.

The genes are TRBV16 and TRBJ1-1, with D unclear. CDR1 KGHSY and CDR2 FQNENV come from the germline V gene. The ends were cut back, 3 bases at V and 7 bases at J, with 12 bases in the middle. CDR3 length: 13 residues. In DNA form, the CDR3 reads TGTGCCAGCAGCCAGACTAGACTAGGTGAAGCTTTCTTT. This codes for CASSQTRLGEAFF.

The chain couples TRBV7-3 to TRBJ1-1, with D possibly matching TRBD1 (6 bases). The CDR3 sequence is 13 residues long. Germline V lookup: CDR1 SGHTA, CDR2 FQGTGA. V was clipped by 6 bases and J by 1 base, with 9 bases between them. The CDR3 spells CASRADRNTEAFF. The CDR3 DNA is TGTGCCAGCAGGGCGGACAGGAACACTGAAGCTTTCTTT.

This clone occurred once. The gene calls are TRBV15 and TRBJ2-2; unclear D gene. V lost 1 base and J 4 bases, leaving 1 base between the germline ends. CDR1 and CDR2 from the germline V gene are LNHNV and YYDKDF (reference sequence). The CDR3 sequence is 12 residues long. CDR3 DNA: TGTGCCACCAGCAGAGTCACCGGGGAGCTGTTTTTT. Residues: CATSRVTGELFF. Full variable domain (missing parts from reference TRBV15 and TRBJ2-2): DAMVIQNPRYQVTQFGKPVTLSCSQTLNHNVMYWYQQKSSQAPKLLFHYYDKDFNNEADTPDNFQSRRPNTSFCFLDIRSPGLGDTAMYLCATSRVTGELFFGEGSRLTVL.

The rearrangement joins TRBV27 to TRBJ1-1; no clear D gene. CDR3 length: 16 residues. Deletions cut 3 bases from V and 6 bases from J, with 20 bases between. Germline values: CDR1 MNHEY, CDR2 SMNVEV (reference sequence). The CDR3 loop reads CASSLVVARYPAEAFF. For the CDR3, the DNA is TGTGCCAGCAGTTTGGTCGTCGCCCGTTATCCGGCTGAAGCTTTCTTT.

V and J are TRBV5-1 and TRBJ1-2; weak D call: TRBD1 (6 bases). The germline V and J ends were trimmed by 0 bases and 4 bases, with 10 bases remaining between them. Germline CDR1 SGHRS, CDR2 YFSETQ. This CDR3 contains 14 residues. The CDR3 DNA sequence: TGCGCCAGCAGCTTGGTCGGGGGCGGCTATGGCTACACCTTC. Translation: CASSLVGGGYGYTF.

V gene TRBV24-1 combines with J gene TRBJ1-2, with TRBD1 as a possible D gene (5 bases). Germline V lookup: CDR1 KGHDR, CDR2 SFDVKD. This CDR3 is 14 amino acids long. Trimming took off 5 bases at V and 1 base at J, with 10 bases between the two ends. CDR3 loop: CATSGGHLNYGYTF. The CDR3 DNA reads as TGTGCCACCAGTGGTGGACACCTTAACTATGGCTACACCTTC.

The gene calls are TRBV4-1 and TRBJ2-1; D may be TRBD2 (6 bases). Trimming left V 0 bases short and J 7 bases short, with 13 bases between. The CDR3 covers 15 residues. The germline V gene encodes CDR1 MGHRA and CDR2 YSYEKL. CDR3 in DNA: TGCGCCAGCAGCCAAGAAAGGAGAGGGAGGAATGAGCAGTTCTTC. Its protein product is CASSQERRGRNEQFF.

The V call is TRBV5-6, the J call TRBJ1-1; D gene uncertain. The CDR3 runs to 16 residues. Between the trimmed V and J ends, which lost 0 bases and 0 bases, there was a span of 12 bases. Looked up from germline, CDR1 is SGHDT and CDR2 is YYEEEE. CDR3 nucleotides: TGTGCCAGCAGCTTGGTCAGCGGGGTGATGAACACTGAAGCTTTCTTT. Encoded protein: CASSLVSGVMNTEAFF. The variable domain in full, with the rest retrieved from reference TRBV5-6 and TRBJ1-1, is DAGVTQSPTHLIKTRGQQVTLRCSPKSGHDTVSWYQQALGQGPQFIFQYYEEEERQRGNFPDRFSGHQFPNYSSELNVNALLLGDSALYLCASSLVSGVMNTEAFFGQGTRLTVV.

The gene calls are TRBV28 and TRBJ1-5, with D unclear. This CDR3 is built from 16 residues. V lost 2 bases, J lost 4 bases, and 15 bases lay in between. Germline assignment: CDR1 MDHEN and CDR2 SYDVKM. The CDR3 loop is CASSLISGTGNQPQHF. The CDR3 nucleotides are TGTGCCAGCAGTTTAATTTCCGGAACCGGTAATCAGCCCCAGCATTTT.

A remark on this clone: Additional DNA sequences in this sample encode the identical CDR3. The rearrangement uses TRBV7-8 and TRBJ1-2, with D maybe TRBD1 (5 bases). Germline V gives CDR1 SGHVS, CDR2 FQNEAQ. V lost 5 bases, J lost 4 bases, and 8 bases lay in between. The CDR3 has 12 residues. DNA of the CDR3: TGTGCCAGCAGCCGAGACAGCTATGGCTACACCTTC. It yields the protein CASSRDSYGYTF.

Worth noting for this clone: One junction end does not reproduce the germline sequence, and a read error may be involved. The chain has TRBV7-9 and TRBJ1-2; 7 bases align to TRBD1. This CDR3 has 11 amino acids. Germline V gene lookup returns CDR1 SEHNR and CDR2 FQNEAQ (reference sequence). In DNA, the CDR3 is TGCAGCGAGGGGGCAGGCTATGGCTACACCTTC. Its translation: CSEGAGYGYTF. Full variable domain (outside the CDR3, taken from reference TRBV7-9 and TRBJ1-2): DTGVSQNPRHKITKRGQNVTFRCDPISEHNRLYWYRQTLGQGPEFLTYFQNEAQLEKSRLLSDRFSAERPKGSFSTLEIQRTEQGDSAMYLCSEGAGYGYTFGSGTRLTVV.

This clone was recorded only once. The rearrangement links TRBV4-1 to TRBJ2-2; D possibly corresponds to TRBD1 (5 bases). The CDR3 loop spans 17 amino acids. CDR1 MGHRA and CDR2 YSYEKL come from the germline V gene. V was pared by 0 bases and J by 0 bases, with 11 bases between. In DNA, the CDR3 is TGCGCCAGCAGCCAAGATGGCGCAGGGTCGAACACCGGGGAGCTGTTTTTT. Translation: CASSQDGAGSNTGELFF.

The chain is built from TRBV27 and TRBJ1-1, with D tentatively TRBD1 (5 bases). The germline V gene encodes CDR1 MNHEY and CDR2 SMNVEV (reference sequence). This CDR3 region has 13 residues. Trimming shortened V by 6 bases and J by 6 bases, and 14 bases separated the two germline ends. The CDR3 reads CASRRQSVAEAFF. In DNA, the CDR3 is TGTGCCAGCAGGAGACAGTCCGTGGCTGAAGCTTTCTTT.

The J gene is TRBJ2-3, the V gene TRBV24-1; D possibly corresponds to TRBD2 (6 bases). There are 13 residues in the CDR3. Germline lookup yields CDR1 KGHDR and CDR2 SFDVKD. V was pared by 8 bases and J by 5 bases, with 13 bases between. In DNA, the CDR3 is TGTGCCACCAACGGACTAATCGGAGATACGCAGTATTTT. It is translated as CATNGLIGDTQYF.

This clone was seen a handful of times. This chain uses TRBV3-1 (or the pseudogene TRBV3-2) with TRBJ2-7, with 7 bases matching TRBD1. Germline-derived CDR1 and CDR2 are LGHDT and YNNKEL (reference sequence). The CDR3 is made up of 14 amino acids. V trimming: 7 bases; J trimming: 1 base; junction bases outside the gene matches: 7. CDR3 coding DNA: TGTGCCAGCACCACAGGACAGGCTTCCTACGAGCAGTACTTC. This sequence encodes CASTTGQASYEQYF.

The rearrangement links TRBV19 to TRBJ2-2, with a tentative D call TRBD2 (5 bases). V was cut by 6 bases and J by 8 bases, with 16 bases left in between. The CDR3 covers 14 residues. The germline gives CDR1 LNHDA, CDR2 SQIVND (reference sequence). CDR3 region: CASRWEAVRGELFF. The CDR3 coding sequence is TGTGCCAGTAGGTGGGAAGCGGTGCGGGGGGAGCTGTTTTTT.

V is TRBV6-5 and J is TRBJ1-4, with TRBD1 matching 7 bases. The V gene's germline CDR1 is MNHEY and CDR2 SVGAGI. V trimming: 8 bases; J trimming: 1 base; junction bases outside the gene matches: 7. This CDR3 contains 15 residues. CDR3 amino acids: CASDSAGGTNEKLFF. The DNA for the CDR3 is TGTGCCAGCGACTCCGCAGGGGGAACTAATGAAAAACTGTTTTTT.

Of note for this clone: Other DNA sequences within the sample encode an identical CDR3. This chain connects TRBV3-1 (or the pseudogene TRBV3-2) to TRBJ1-2; D gene uncertain. V was trimmed by 1 base and J by 3 bases, leaving 3 bases between them. This CDR3 spans 12 amino acids. Germline values: CDR1 LGHDT, CDR2 YNNKEL (reference sequence). The CDR3 region has the DNA TGTGCCAGCAGCCAAGGTGACTATGGCTACACCTTC. Its translation is CASSQGDYGYTF.

J is TRBJ1-1 and V is TRBV7-3, with 7 bases aligning to TRBD1. CDR3 size: 14 residues. V trimming: 5 bases; J trimming: 1 base; junction bases outside the gene matches: 4. Germline V gives CDR1 SGHTA, CDR2 FQGTGA. CDR3: CASSRDRANTEAFF. CDR3 bases: TGTGCCAGCAGCAGAGACAGGGCGAACACTGAAGCTTTCTTT.

The V call is TRBV10-1, the J call TRBJ2-2; 8 positions agree with TRBD1. The V segment lost 5 bases and the J segment 1 base; nucleotides outside the gene matches: 18. The CDR3 covers 20 residues. The germline V gene encodes CDR1 WNHNN and CDR2 SYGVQD (reference sequence). CDR3 coding DNA: TGCGCCAGCAGTCTAGACGGCCGGACAGGGCCCGAGATGAACACCGGGGAGCTGTTTTTT. This translates into CASSLDGRTGPEMNTGELFF.

V gene TRBV12-3 or TRBV12-4 combines with J gene TRBJ2-5; the D is unclear. The V and J ends lost 2 bases and 2 bases respectively, with 6 bases between them. The CDR3 has 13 residues. CDR3 in DNA: TGTGCCAGCAGTTTATCGGATCAAGAGACCCAGTACTTC. As protein: CASSLSDQETQYF.

The CDR3 DNA is TGTGCCAGTAGCCCCATACCACTACAGGGTCAGCCCCAGCATTTT. Its protein is CASSPIPLQGQPQHF. The J gene is TRBJ1-5, the V gene TRBV19; possible D gene TRBD1, 6 bases. The germline CDR1 and CDR2 sequences are LNHDA and SQIVND (reference sequence). Trimming took off 6 bases at V and 6 bases at J, with 18 bases between the two ends. The length of the CDR3 is 15 residues.

V gene TRBV10-3 combines with J gene TRBJ2-7; 8 positions agree with TRBD1. CDR3 size: 13 residues. CDR1 is ENHRY and CDR2 is SYGVKD in the germline V gene. Trimming cost V 11 bases and J 2 bases; bases outside gene matches: 8. This CDR3 is CALGQGETYEQYF. As DNA, the CDR3 is TGTGCCCTCGGACAGGGTGAGACCTACGAGCAGTACTTC.

The V call is TRBV18, the J call TRBJ2-3, with D possibly TRBD1 on 5 matching bases. Looked up from germline, CDR1 is KGHSH and CDR2 is LQKENI. CDR3 length equals 15 residues. Trimming stripped 1 base from V and 5 bases from J, with 13 bases between. The CDR3 DNA sequence: TGTGCCAGCTCACCACAGCTGACAGTAAGAGATACGCAGTATTTT. Protein product: CASSPQLTVRDTQYF.